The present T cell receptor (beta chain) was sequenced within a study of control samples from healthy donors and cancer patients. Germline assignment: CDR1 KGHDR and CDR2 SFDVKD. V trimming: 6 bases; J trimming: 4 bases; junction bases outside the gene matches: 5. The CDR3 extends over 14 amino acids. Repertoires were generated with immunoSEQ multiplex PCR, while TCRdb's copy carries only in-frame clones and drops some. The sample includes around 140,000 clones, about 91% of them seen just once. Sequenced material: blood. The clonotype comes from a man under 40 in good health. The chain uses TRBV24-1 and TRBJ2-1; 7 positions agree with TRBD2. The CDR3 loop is CATSSGRVYNEQFF. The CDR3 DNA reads TGTGCCACCAGTTCGGGGAGGGTATACAATGAGCAGTTCTTC.